One and the same sample provided the 6 T cell receptor beta chains below, sequenced in a study of T cells in Graves' hyperthyroidism and ophthalmopathy. Researchers amplified the TCR beta CDR3 regions from RNA transcripts. HTBI primers were used for first-round RT-PCR of the TCR CDR3. TCRdb re-derived calls from the multiplex PCR reads in MiXCR, one entry per CDR3 protein. This table holds approximately 300,000 distinct CDR3 sequences, over 15% found once. The sequenced sample consisted of blood. These receptors all stem from a woman aged 55-69 years with Graves' ophthalmopathy.

Only a few counts were recorded for this clonotype. The CDR3 loop is CASSSALGQDYGYTF. CDR3 coding DNA: TGTGCCAGCAGCTCGGCCCTGGGACAGGACTATGGCTACACCTTC. V gene TRBV5-4 combines with J gene TRBJ1-2; 8 bases align to TRBD1. V lost 3 bases to trimming and J lost 3 bases; unmatched junction nucleotides: 7. Germline CDR1 is SGHNT and CDR2 is YYREEE (reference sequence). CDR3 length equals 15 residues.

This clonotype occurred a few times. V gene TRBV12-3 or TRBV12-4 combines with J gene TRBJ2-1; 7 bases are a match to TRBD1. This CDR3 contains 12 residues. J was trimmed by 14 bases and V by 4 bases; bases with no gene match: 8. The CDR3 is CASSSRWGQKFF. Written as DNA, the CDR3 is TGTGCCAGCAGTTCTCGGTGGGGACAGAAGTTCTTC.

This chain joins TRBV20-1 and TRBJ1-2, with TRBD1 identical over 7 bases. CDR3 length equals 15 residues. The germline gives CDR1 DFQATT, CDR2 SNEGSKA (reference sequence). With 6 bases clipped from V and 7 bases from J, the junction kept 17 bases outside the gene matches. Here the CDR3 DNA reads TGCAGTGCAAAAACCCCCCCCGAGGGGGCGCCTGGCTACACCTTC. This sequence encodes CSAKTPPEGAPGYTF.

In its sample, this clonotype was seen many times. The rearrangement uses TRBV12-3 or TRBV12-4 and TRBJ2-7; 9 positions agree with TRBD1. V dropped 5 bases and J dropped 3; count of bases not matched to a gene: 8. This CDR3 is 15 amino acids long. The CDR3 DNA reads TGTGCCAGCAGTCGGCGGACAGGGGTTGACTACGAGCAGTACTTC. The encoded protein is CASSRRTGVDYEQYF.

This clonotype was found many times. The CDR3 nucleotides read TGTGCCAGCAGGTCGACGGGACCGGGCTACACCGGGGAGCTGTTTTTT. Translation gives CASRSTGPGYTGELFF. The rearrangement links TRBV12-3 or TRBV12-4 to TRBJ2-2; D could derive from TRBD1 or TRBD2 (5 bases each). The length of the CDR3 is 16 residues. The V gene lost 6 bases and the J gene lost 3 bases, with 17 bases spanning the gap.

This clonotype showed up just a few times. V gene TRBV5-6 combines with J gene TRBJ2-3, with 9 positions matching TRBD1. The CDR3 contains 16 residues. The V gene's germline CDR1 is SGHDT and CDR2 YYEEEE. Trimming at V came to 8 bases and at J to 1 base, leaving 11 bases not matched to a gene. CDR3 in DNA: TGTGCCAGTTCTAACAGGGGGCTATTTCGCACAGATACGCAGTATTTT. This encodes CASSNRGLFRTDTQYF.